The 18 T cell receptor beta chains below all came from one sample that was sequenced in a study of blood T cells in healthy people across ages. A second PCR, run for about 6 to 11 cycles, used a sample-barcoded 5' primer plus a J-beta primer mix. TCRdb passed the 5' RACE reads through MiXCR, listing each CDR3 protein once. In the table there are 1.5 million to 2 million distinct CDR3 sequences, about two fifths of which are singletons. Sequenced sample: blood. The source of these receptors is a human donor in good health.

A few counts support this clonotype. J is TRBJ2-3 and V is TRBV6-6; D might be TRBD1 or TRBD2, each matching 7 bases. Germline CDR1 and CDR2: MNHNY and SVGAGI (reference sequence). The CDR3 is 15 residues long. The V end was cut by 2 bases, the J end by 3 bases, with 12 bases between. The CDR3 nucleotides read TGTGCCAGCAGTTACGCAGGGGGAGGGACAGATACGCAGTATTTT. Amino acid sequence: CASSYAGGGTDTQYF.

The rearrangement links TRBV2 to TRBJ1-1; no reliable D call. CDR1 and CDR2 from the germline V gene are SNHLY and FYNNEI. V lost 5 bases, J lost 3 bases, and 13 bases lay in between. CDR3 length equals 14 residues. As DNA, the CDR3 is TGTGCCAGCAGTAAATCAGATCCCCACACTGAAGCTTTCTTT. The encoded protein is CASSKSDPHTEAFF.

This clonotype was seen many times. This chain connects TRBV3-1 to TRBJ2-5; tentatively, D is TRBD1 (6 bases). V was pared by 9 bases and J by 5 bases, with 22 bases between. From germline, CDR1 is LGHDT and CDR2 YNNKEL (reference sequence). The CDR3 contains 15 residues. CDR3 nucleotides: TGTGCCAGGGGGGATGGGCTCTCAACAGGGGAGACCCAGTACTTC. This sequence encodes CARGDGLSTGETQYF.

CDR3 nucleotide sequence: TGTGCCAGCAGCTTGGACATTCGGGGCTACAATGAGCAGTTCTTC. Translated, it gives CASSLDIRGYNEQFF. The chain joins TRBV5-4 to TRBJ2-1; possibly TRBD2 for D (5 bases). V dropped 0 bases and J dropped 3 bases, with 10 bases sitting between them. Germline V CDR1 and CDR2: SGHNT, YYREEE (reference sequence). CDR3 size: 15 residues. Filled out from reference TRBV5-4 and TRBJ2-1, the complete variable domain reads ETGVTQSPTHLIKTRGQQVTLRCSSQSGHNTVSWYQQALGQGPQFIFQYYREEENGRGNFPPRFSGLQFPNYSSELNVNALELDDSALYLCASSLDIRGYNEQFFGPGTRLTVL.

There are a few counts of this clonotype. J is TRBJ1-2 and V is TRBV5-1; possibly TRBD1 for D (5 bases). The CDR3 loop spans 15 amino acids. Germline lookup yields CDR1 SGHRS and CDR2 YFSETQ. V was trimmed by 4 bases and J by 6 bases, leaving 19 bases between them. In DNA form, the CDR3 reads TGCGCCAGCAGCACCGGCGGGGGAGACGCCCATGGCTACACCTTC. Encoded protein: CASSTGGGDAHGYTF.

The chain joins TRBV5-6 to TRBJ2-5, with D possibly matching TRBD2 (7 bases). This CDR3 has 17 residues. Trimming shortened V by 3 bases and J by 4 bases, and 22 bases separated the two germline ends. Germline CDR1 and CDR2: SGHDT and YYEEEE. CDR3 sequence: CASSSLGGGAFRETQYF. CDR3 DNA sequence: TGTGCCAGCAGCTCCCTAGGTGGGGGGGCTTTCCGAGAGACCCAGTACTTC.

Notes on this clonotype: With a much larger clone just one base away, this may be a read error. This chain joins TRBV4-1 and TRBJ2-1; tentatively, D is TRBD2 (5 bases). V was trimmed by 3 bases and J by 0 bases, leaving 9 bases between them. This CDR3 comprises 15 residues. Per the germline V gene, CDR1 is MGHRA and CDR2 is YSYEKL. The CDR3 nucleotides are TGCGCCAGCAGCCACCGGGGAAGCTCCTACAATGAGCAGTTCTTC. Protein: CASSHRGSSYNEQFF.

The rearrangement links TRBV20-1 to TRBJ2-6, with unresolved D. The CDR3 covers 14 residues. The germline V and J ends were trimmed by 2 bases and 3 bases, with 8 bases remaining between them. Germline V lookup: CDR1 DFQATT, CDR2 SNEGSKA (reference sequence). The CDR3 is CSARKVFGANVLTF. CDR3 sequence (DNA): TGCAGTGCTAGAAAAGTTTTTGGGGCCAACGTCCTGACTTTC.

V gene TRBV20-1 combines with J gene TRBJ2-5, with D possibly matching TRBD1 (5 bases). Germline V gives CDR1 DFQATT, CDR2 SNEGSKA (reference sequence). The CDR3 runs 12 residues. V lost 4 bases, J lost 1 base, and 7 bases lay in between. The CDR3 region is CSATTVQETQYF. CDR3 bases: TGCAGTGCTACGACAGTCCAAGAGACCCAGTACTTC.

This clonotype was seen a handful of times. The chain joins TRBV3-1 to TRBJ2-5; D is perhaps TRBD1 or TRBD2 (6 bases each). This CDR3 spans 15 amino acids. Trimming removed 1 base at V and 4 bases at J, with 13 bases between. Germline loops: CDR1 LGHDT, CDR2 YNNKEL (reference sequence). The CDR3: CASSQVGGSRETQYF. Written as DNA, the CDR3 is TGTGCCAGCAGCCAAGTGGGGGGCAGCCGAGAGACCCAGTACTTC.

This clonotype has a handful of counts. This chain uses TRBV9 with TRBJ2-4, with D perhaps TRBD2 (6 bases). The CDR3 extends over 15 amino acids. The germline gives CDR1 SGDLS, CDR2 YYNGEE. The V and J ends lost 0 bases and 13 bases respectively, with 20 bases between them. CDR3 loop: CASSVGWGSGVGQYF. In DNA, the CDR3 is TGTGCCAGCAGCGTAGGATGGGGTTCGGGGGTTGGCCAGTACTTC.

The rearrangement joins TRBV7-8 to TRBJ1-2; D is unresolved. Deletions cut 0 bases from V and 4 bases from J, with 9 bases between. Germline CDR1 is SGHVS and CDR2 is FQNEAQ. The CDR3 runs 14 residues. The CDR3 sequence: CASSLAVSLYGYTF. DNA for the CDR3: TGTGCCAGCAGCTTAGCGGTTTCCCTCTATGGCTACACCTTC.

The V call is TRBV7-2, the J call TRBJ1-5; D unclear. Germline loops: CDR1 SGHTA, CDR2 FQGNSA. Trimming took 3 bases from V and 4 from J, leaving 10 bases between them. This CDR3 region has 14 residues. The CDR3 bases are TGTGCCAGCAGCTTTAGACACCTTAATCAGCCCCAGCATTTT. Its protein is CASSFRHLNQPQHF.

V is TRBV24-1 and J is TRBJ2-1; TRBD1 agrees at 11 bases. Per the germline V gene, CDR1 is KGHDR and CDR2 is SFDVKD. The CDR3 has 16 amino acids. V trimming: 3 bases; J trimming: 2 bases; junction bases outside the gene matches: 2. CDR3 amino acids: CATSDRDRGAYNEQFF. In DNA form, the CDR3 reads TGTGCCACCAGTGATCGGGACAGGGGGGCCTACAATGAGCAGTTCTTC.

The sample holds a few counts of this clonotype. The chain carries TRBV5-1 and TRBJ2-1, with 7 bases identical to TRBD2. The V gene end was trimmed by 2 bases and the J gene end by 7 bases; junction bases not matched to a gene: 3. Germline assignment: CDR1 SGHRS and CDR2 YFSETQ. This CDR3 is 13 amino acids long. This CDR3 reads CASSFSSGNEQFF. CDR3 sequence (DNA): TGCGCCAGCAGCTTTTCTAGCGGTAATGAGCAGTTCTTC.

The chain links TRBV6-6 to TRBJ2-2, with D unclear. Trimming removed 0 bases at V and 2 bases at J, with 7 bases between. The CDR3 length is 15 residues. CDR1 and CDR2 (germline): MNHNY, SVGAGI (reference sequence). The CDR3 spells CASSYSVRNTGELFF. The CDR3, as DNA: TGTGCCAGCAGTTACTCAGTAAGAAACACCGGGGAGCTGTTTTTT.

Comment on this clonotype: A read error may produce the germline difference seen at one junction end. The genes are TRBV15 and TRBJ1-6, with TRBD1 matching 9 bases. The CDR3 length is 15 residues. The germline V gene encodes CDR1 LNHNV and CDR2 YYDKDF (reference sequence). CDR3 sequence reads: CATSRDRTGDSPRHF. For the CDR3, the DNA is TGTGCCACCAGCAGAGACCGGACAGGGGATTCACCCCGCCACTTT.

This chain links TRBV20-1 with TRBJ1-1, with a weak D call TRBD1 (6 bases). CDR3 length equals 14 residues. V lost 6 bases, J lost 1 base, and 15 bases lay in between. Germline assignment: CDR1 DFQATT and CDR2 SNEGSKA (reference sequence). CDR3 residues: CSALGGPANTEAFF. CDR3 DNA sequence: TGCAGTGCCCTGGGGGGGCCGGCGAACACTGAAGCTTTCTTT.